Presented here are 17 T cell receptor beta chains from one specimen sequenced in a study of blood T cell repertoires in COVID-19. This table comes from immunoSEQ multiplex PCR, and its TCRdb copy is limited to in-frame clones, with some not included. Here the sample spans some 190,000 clones, around 85% being singletons. Sequenced sample: peripheral blood. These receptors were taken from a man aged 55 to 70 with acute or convalescent COVID-19.

Of note for this clone: The identical CDR3 is also encoded by other nucleotide sequences in the sample. V gene TRBV6-5 combines with J gene TRBJ1-1; 10 bases map to TRBD1. After removal of 5 bases from V and 5 bases from J, the junction contained 8 bases not matched to a gene. CDR1 and CDR2 (germline): MNHEY, SVGAGI. This CDR3 contains 15 residues. Here the CDR3 DNA reads TGTGCCAGCAGTCCCAGACAGGGGGCGGGGACTGAAGCTTTCTTT. It translates to CASSPRQGAGTEAFF.

DNA for the CDR3: TGTGCCAGCAGGGAGCTCTCGCAGTCGGGAATCTTCTTC. This encodes CASRELSQSGIFF. V is TRBV2 and J is TRBJ2-1, with D possibly matching TRBD2 (5 bases). The CDR3 spans 13 residues. Germline-derived CDR1 and CDR2 are SNHLY and FYNNEI. Trimming removed 6 bases from V and 16 bases from J, with 22 bases in between.

This rearrangement joins TRBV6-5 to TRBJ1-1; the D is unclear. CDR1 MNHEY and CDR2 SVGAGI come from the germline V gene. This CDR3 spans 15 amino acids. The V end lost 0 bases, the J end lost 0 bases, and 8 bases lay between the germline ends. DNA for the CDR3: TGTGCCAGCAGTTACTCGAGAAACTTGAACACTGAAGCTTTCTTT. This codes for CASSYSRNLNTEAFF.

This chain uses TRBV3-1 (or the pseudogene TRBV3-2) with TRBJ2-7; maybe TRBD2 (5 bases). V was trimmed by 1 base and J by 3 bases, leaving 7 bases between them. This CDR3 comprises 13 residues. Germline CDR1 and CDR2: LGHDT and YNNKEL (reference sequence). The CDR3, as DNA: TGTGCCAGCAGCCAAGTGGCGGGCTACGAGCAGTACTTC. It translates to CASSQVAGYEQYF.

The gene calls are TRBV6-2 or TRBV6-3 and TRBJ2-7; 9 positions agree with TRBD1. The germline CDR1 and CDR2 sequences are MNHEY and SVGEGT. After removal of 6 bases from V and 8 bases from J, the junction contained 5 bases not matched to a gene. The CDR3 has 12 residues. CDR3 sequence (DNA): TGTGCCAGCAGCCCTGGACAGGGGCAGCAGTACTTC. Protein product: CASSPGQGQQYF.

The rearrangement uses TRBV7-9 and TRBJ2-5; TRBD2 matches 13 bases. With 7 bases clipped from V and 5 bases from J, the junction kept 10 bases outside the gene matches. The CDR3 has 16 amino acids. Germline assignment: CDR1 SEHNR and CDR2 FQNEAQ (reference sequence). The CDR3 spells CASKEGLAGTIETQYF. CDR3 DNA sequence: TGTGCCAGCAAAGAGGGACTAGCGGGAACGATTGAGACCCAGTACTTC.

V gene TRBV3-1 (or the pseudogene TRBV3-2) combines with J gene TRBJ2-5; a weak D match, TRBD2 (6 bases). V was clipped by 1 base and J by 5 bases, with 11 bases between them. The CDR3 has 14 residues. Germline V gene sequence: CDR1 LGHDT, CDR2 YNNKEL (reference sequence). The CDR3 sequence is CASSQGTTKETQYF. As DNA, the CDR3 is TGTGCCAGCAGCCAAGGGACTACTAAGGAGACCCAGTACTTC.

The rearrangement joins TRBV27 to TRBJ2-1; possibly TRBD2 for D (5 bases). Trimming took off 3 bases at V and 0 bases at J, with 6 bases between the two ends. Looked up from germline, CDR1 is MNHEY and CDR2 is SMNVEV (reference sequence). The CDR3 extends over 14 amino acids. CDR3 sequence: CASSLAGSYNEQFF. The CDR3 DNA follows: TGTGCCAGCAGTTTGGCGGGCTCCTACAATGAGCAGTTCTTC.

V gene TRBV12-3 or TRBV12-4 combines with J gene TRBJ2-3; 7 bases align to TRBD2. The V gene end was trimmed by 6 bases and the J gene end by 1 base; junction bases not matched to a gene: 1. CDR3 length equals 13 residues. This CDR3 reads CASRLAGTDTQYF. The CDR3 DNA reads TGTGCCAGCAGGCTAGCGGGCACAGATACGCAGTATTTT.

DNA of the CDR3: TGTGCCAGCAGCTCAGGGACAGGGGGCACCGGGGAGCTGTTTTTT. Its translation: CASSSGTGGTGELFF. The chain is built from TRBV7-6 and TRBJ2-2; 11 positions agree with TRBD1. Unmatched junction bases numbered 2, after V lost 4 bases and J lost 4 bases. Per germline, CDR1 SGHVS and CDR2 FNYEAQ. This CDR3 has 15 residues.

The genes are TRBV7-2 and TRBJ2-7, with a possible D match to TRBD2 (5 bases). Germline assignment: CDR1 SGHTA and CDR2 FQGNSA. Trimming cost V 0 bases and J 4 bases, with 7 bases left between them. CDR3 length: 13 amino acids. This chain's CDR3 is CASSLAPGYEQYF. DNA for the CDR3: TGTGCCAGCAGCTTAGCCCCGGGGTACGAGCAGTACTTC.

The rearrangement joins TRBV7-8 to TRBJ2-6; D unclear. V shed 5 bases and J shed 0 bases, with 11 bases lying between them. CDR1 is SGHVS, CDR2 FQNEAQ, per germline. The CDR3 totals 16 residues. The CDR3 bases are TGTGCCAGCAGCCGTAGTGAATACTCTGGGGCCAACGTCCTGACTTTC. Residues: CASSRSEYSGANVLTF.

This chain connects TRBV2 to TRBJ2-1, with no clear D. The CDR3 is 14 amino acids. V was trimmed by 3 bases and J by 1 base, leaving 7 bases between them. In germline, CDR1 is SNHLY, CDR2 FYNNEI. The CDR3 reads CASSEAFSYNEQFF. CDR3 in DNA: TGTGCCAGCAGTGAGGCTTTTTCCTACAATGAGCAGTTCTTC.

This clone was counted once. The DNA of the CDR3 is TGTGCCAGCAGCTTGGGGGACATGAGGGAAAAACTGTTTTTT. This sequence encodes CASSLGDMREKLFF. V gene TRBV5-5 combines with J gene TRBJ1-4; a weak D match, TRBD1 (6 bases). The germline V gene has CDR1 SGHKS and CDR2 YYEKEE (reference sequence). V was cut by 0 bases and J by 8 bases, with 11 bases left in between. The CDR3 sequence is 14 residues long. The variable domain in full, completed from reference TRBV5-5 and TRBJ1-4, reads DAGVTQSPTHLIKTRGQQVTLRCSPISGHKSVSWYQQVLGQGPQFIFQYYEKEERGRGNFPDRFSARQFPNYSSELNVNALLLGDSALYLCASSLGDMREKLFFGSGTQLSVL.

The chain joins TRBV9 to TRBJ2-5, with 9 bases identical to TRBD1. The germline gives CDR1 SGDLS, CDR2 YYNGEE. This CDR3 is built from 14 residues. Losses at the gene ends were 4 bases for V and 5 bases for J; bases not matched to a gene: 6. Here the CDR3 reads CASSPWTGAETQYF. Here the CDR3 DNA reads TGTGCCAGCAGCCCTTGGACAGGGGCGGAGACCCAGTACTTC.

The chain joins TRBV29-1 to TRBJ2-1, with D maybe TRBD2 (6 bases). The CDR3 totals 12 residues. Trimming stripped 6 bases from V and 5 bases from J, with 11 bases between. CDR1 and CDR2 (germline): SQVTM, ANQGSEA. Here the CDR3 reads CSVRTTHNEQFF. CDR3 bases: TGCAGCGTCAGGACTACCCACAATGAGCAGTTCTTC.

The chain employs TRBV27 and TRBJ2-1; no clear D. Germline CDR1 is MNHEY and CDR2 is SMNVEV (reference sequence). The CDR3 spans 15 residues. Trimming removed 3 bases at V and 6 bases at J, with 15 bases between. The chain's CDR3 is CASSFLFPPGNEQFF. In nucleotides, the CDR3 is TGTGCCAGCAGTTTCCTCTTCCCCCCGGGCAATGAGCAGTTCTTC.